This T cell receptor beta chain was sequenced for a study of human thymus T cells. Whole-study results and caveats: Related research reported highly overlapping thymic repertoires among unrelated individuals. Thymic and blood repertoires appeared to carry a bias in their V and J gene usage.

Corrective cardiac operations yielded the resected thymus tissue. Donation was from healthy Finnish infants who were having corrective surgery that addressed congenital heart defects. Sequencing was performed with immunoSEQ multiplex PCR; in TCRdb, only in-frame clones are kept and a portion is missing. The repertoire consists of more than 70,000 clones, with approximately 96% occurring once and the leading ten covering 0.031%. With regard to this clone: Its cognate antigen is unknown.

V was cut by 1 base and J by 3 bases, with 12 bases left in between. The germline CDR1 and CDR2 sequences are SGHVS and FQNEAQ. The CDR3 covers 15 residues. The sample consisted of thymus tissue. The receptor's source is a boy under two years old with a congenital heart defect but otherwise immunologically healthy. The genes are TRBV7-8 and TRBJ1-2, with no clear D. CDR3 in amino acids: CASSLGIGEYYGYTF. In DNA, the CDR3 is TGTGCCAGCAGCTTAGGAATCGGGGAGTACTATGGCTACACCTTC. Complete variable domain (other parts from reference TRBV7-8 and TRBJ1-2): GAGVSQSPRYKVAKRGQDVALRCDPISGHVSLFWYQQALGQGPEFLTYFQNEAQLDKSGLPSDRFFAERPEGSVSTLKIQRTQQEDSAVYLCASSLGIGEYYGYTFGSGTRLTVV.